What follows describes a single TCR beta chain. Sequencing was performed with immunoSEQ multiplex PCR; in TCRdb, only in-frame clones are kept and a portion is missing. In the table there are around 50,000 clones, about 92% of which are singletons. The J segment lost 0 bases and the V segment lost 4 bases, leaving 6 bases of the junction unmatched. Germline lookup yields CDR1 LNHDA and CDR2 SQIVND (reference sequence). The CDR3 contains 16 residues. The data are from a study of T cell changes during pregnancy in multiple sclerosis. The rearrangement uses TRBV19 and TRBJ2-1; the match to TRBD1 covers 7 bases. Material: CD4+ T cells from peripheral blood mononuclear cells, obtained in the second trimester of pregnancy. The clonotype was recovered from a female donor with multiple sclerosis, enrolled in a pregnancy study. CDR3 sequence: CASSRGQPSSYNEQFF. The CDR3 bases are TGTGCCAGTAGTAGGGGACAGCCGAGCTCCTACAATGAGCAGTTCTTC.